Sequencing of this T cell receptor beta chain was carried out in a study of beta chain features in type 1 diabetes. The study reverse transcribed the entire isolated RNA, so it sequenced expressed TCRB transcripts. Roughly 3.5 million reads per sample were averaged for naive, central memory and regulatory samples. Only in-frame clones appear in the TCRdb table, and some are missing; sequencing was by immunoSEQ multiplex PCR. This table has around 690,000 clones, around an eighth appearing once. This clone was seen a handful of times. The antigen is unknown. This CDR3 is also generated by other DNA sequences in the sample. With 4 bases removed from V and 5 bases from J, the gap between germline ends came to 6 bases. The CDR3 is 12 residues long. The V gene's germline CDR1 is SEHNR and CDR2 FQNEAQ (reference sequence). Study-wide results and caveats: Moderate yet significant TCRB CDR3 shortening was seen in Type 1 diabetes patients in all four CD4+ subsets.

The sequence was collected from a man aged 25-45 years with type 1 diabetes. Sequenced sample: naive CD4+ T cells from blood. This chain connects TRBV7-9 to TRBJ1-5; D call uncertain. The CDR3, as DNA: TGTGCCAGCAGCTCCGGGGATCAGCCCCAGCATTTT. Its translation: CASSSGDQPQHF.